The present T cell receptor beta chain was sequenced within a study of shared clonotypes between healthy human individuals. Germline lookup yields CDR1 SGHDT and CDR2 YYEEEE. V lost 4 bases and J lost 9; bases outside the gene matches: 22. The CDR3 has 17 amino acids. Study-wide results and limits: Of the naive CD4 clonotypes, around 4.9% were shared across a few donors.

Points on this clone: No antigen is known for it.

This table comes from immunoSEQ multiplex PCR, and its TCRdb copy is limited to in-frame clones, with some not included. The sample has 2 million to 3 million clones, under 95% seen once. This clonotype was obtained from a man in his late teens or twenties in good health. Some clones in this sample may be carry-over from other donors' samples. This chain uses TRBV5-6 with TRBJ2-7, with TRBD2 identical over 7 bases. Sequencing was carried out using naive CD4+ T cells from PBMCs. The subset is: CD45RA+ positively selected. CDR3 amino acids: CASSPRWGGDSGGPQYF. The CDR3 region has the DNA TGTGCCAGCAGCCCCAGATGGGGGGGGGACTCTGGAGGGCCGCAGTACTTC.